The 19 T cell receptor beta chains given below trace back to one sample, sequenced in a study of response to subunit inactivated influenza vaccine. TCRdb processed the RT-PCR reads anew with MiXCR; each CDR3 protein has one entry. The top ten hold roughly 7.2% of the sample, which has roughly 630,000 distinct CDR3 sequences, 14% seen once. The sample here was PBMCs from blood, taken 14 days before vaccination. The receptors derive from a man aged 45-60 years who received an inactivated influenza vaccine.

This clonotype was counted between two and nine times. This chain links TRBV18 with TRBJ2-1; 8 nucleotides match TRBD2. The V segment lost 2 bases and the J segment 5 bases; nucleotides outside the gene matches: 5. The CDR3 totals 15 residues. The germline gives CDR1 KGHSH, CDR2 LQKENI. The chain's CDR3 is CASSPFAGGHNEQFF. The CDR3 DNA reads as TGTGCCAGCTCACCATTTGCGGGGGGACACAATGAGCAGTTCTTC.

V and J are TRBV15 and TRBJ2-3; TRBD2 agrees at 10 bases. Germline trimming cut 4 bases from V and 9 bases from J; bases unmatched to any gene: 22. Germline V lookup: CDR1 LNHNV, CDR2 YYDKDF (reference sequence). The CDR3 length is 19 residues. CDR3 in amino acids: CATSTRLALASGGLTTQYF. The CDR3 DNA sequence: TGTGCCACCAGCACCCGACTGGCCCTGGCTAGCGGGGGACTTACGACGCAGTATTTT.

The chain has TRBV19 and TRBJ2-2; maybe TRBD2 (6 bases). Germline values: CDR1 LNHDA, CDR2 SQIVND (reference sequence). This CDR3 contains 15 residues. V lost 6 bases to trimming and J lost 4 bases, with 15 bases between them. This CDR3 reads CASRPRQRATGELFF. In DNA, the CDR3 is TGTGCCAGTAGACCGCGCCAGCGGGCCACCGGGGAGCTGTTTTTT.

This clonotype was counted a few times. V and J are TRBV25-1 and TRBJ2-5, with 7 bases aligning to TRBD1. The CDR3 is 12 amino acids. Trimming removed 3 bases from V and 10 bases from J; junction bases left unmatched: 5. CDR1 MGHDK and CDR2 SYGVNS come from the germline V gene. The CDR3 DNA is TGTGCCAGCAGTGAGAGGGGGCACCGCCAGTACTTC. Translating gives CASSERGHRQYF.

This clonotype was counted only a few times. The chain couples TRBV5-1 to TRBJ2-3; D gene ambiguous. Germline V gene data show CDR1 as SGHRS and CDR2 as YFSETQ. The V end was cut by 5 bases, the J end by 2 bases, with 9 bases between. The length of the CDR3 is 13 residues. CDR3 DNA: TGCGCCAGCAGTACCCCTCCCACAGATACGCAGTATTTT. It is translated as CASSTPPTDTQYF.

This clonotype was observed a handful of times. The chain has TRBV11-2 and TRBJ2-3; D remains unclear. This CDR3 spans 15 amino acids. Trimming pared 5 bases from V and 1 base from J, leaving 13 bases between. Germline V lookup: CDR1 SGHAT, CDR2 FQNNGV. The CDR3 sequence is CASSPVGWGTDTQYF. In nucleotides, the CDR3 is TGTGCCAGCAGCCCAGTTGGGTGGGGCACAGATACGCAGTATTTT. Based on the CDR3 plus reference TRBV11-2 and TRBJ2-3, the full variable domain is EAGVAQSPRYKIIEKRQSVAFWCNPISGHATLYWYQQILGQGPKLLIQFQNNGVVDDSQLPKDRFSAERLKGVDSTLKIQPAKLEDSAVYLCASSPVGWGTDTQYFGPGTRLTVL.

The chain is built from TRBV29-1 and TRBJ1-5, with a possible D match to TRBD1 (6 bases). Germline V gene data show CDR1 as SQVTM and CDR2 as ANQGSEA. The CDR3 covers 14 residues. Trimming took 4 bases from V and 2 from J, leaving 12 bases between them. The CDR3 sequence is CSVAQQGGNQPQHF. The CDR3 DNA reads TGCAGCGTTGCTCAACAGGGTGGCAATCAGCCCCAGCATTTT.

The chain joins TRBV7-2 to TRBJ2-1; 13 bases are shared with TRBD2. Losses at the gene ends were 2 bases for V and 9 bases for J; bases not matched to a gene: 7. The germline gives CDR1 SGHTA, CDR2 FQGNSA. The CDR3 is 16 residues long. CDR3 sequence: CASSLTGTSGNGEQFF. The CDR3 region has the DNA TGTGCCAGCAGCTTAACCGGGACTAGCGGGAACGGTGAGCAGTTCTTC. Full variable domain (outside the CDR3, taken from reference TRBV7-2 and TRBJ2-1): GAGVSQSPSNKVTEKGKDVELRCDPISGHTALYWYRQSLGQGLEFLIYFQGNSAPDKSGLPSDRFSAERTGGSVSTLTIQRTQQEDSAVYLCASSLTGTSGNGEQFFGPGTRLTVL.

V is TRBV12-3 or TRBV12-4 and J is TRBJ1-3; no clear D gene. Trimming stripped 6 bases from V and 0 bases from J, with 12 bases between. The CDR3 spans 15 residues. The CDR3 nucleotides read TGTGCCAGCAGGTTACAGAGTTTCTCTGGAAACACCATATATTTT. This gives the protein CASRLQSFSGNTIYF.

This clonotype occurred many times. The chain carries TRBV11-3 and TRBJ2-5, with D possibly TRBD2 on 6 matching bases. V lost 7 bases and J 5 bases, leaving 17 bases between the germline ends. Germline-derived CDR1 and CDR2 are SGHNT and YENEEA. This CDR3 has 14 amino acids. The CDR3 DNA follows: TGTGCCAGCAAGTCGACGGGAGAAGGGGAGACCCAGTACTTC. Its protein is CASKSTGEGETQYF.

The chain employs TRBV7-9 and TRBJ1-1; TRBD1 is a possible D gene (5 bases). V was cut by 3 bases and J by 2 bases, with 16 bases left in between. The CDR3 has 16 residues. The V gene's germline CDR1 is SEHNR and CDR2 FQNEAQ (reference sequence). The DNA for the CDR3 is TGTGCCAGCAGCTTCCCCCAGAGAGGGGTAAACACTGAAGCTTTCTTT. It translates to CASSFPQRGVNTEAFF.

This clonotype was detected only a few times. The CDR3 DNA reads TGTGCCATAGGGAGTGGGGCAAGGGTTGATTCACCCCTCCACTTT. Protein product: CAIGSGARVDSPLHF. This rearrangement joins TRBV28 to TRBJ1-6; maybe TRBD1 (5 bases). Trimming took 10 bases from V and 8 from J, leaving 21 bases between them. Germline CDR1 reads MDHEN; CDR2 reads SYDVKM. CDR3 size: 15 residues. Drawing the rest from reference TRBV28 and TRBJ1-6, the complete variable domain is DVKVTQSSRYLVKRTGEKVFLECVQDMDHENMFWYRQDPGLGLRLIYFSYDVKMKEKGDIPEGYSVSREKKERFSLILESASTNQTSMYLCAIGSGARVDSPLHFGNGTRLTVT.

This sequence joins TRBV6-4 and TRBJ2-3; D is undetermined. This CDR3 is built from 15 residues. The V gene's germline CDR1 is MRHNA and CDR2 SNTAGT. Trimming took off 3 bases at V and 3 bases at J, with 13 bases between the two ends. The CDR3 coding sequence is TGTGCCAGCAGTGAAGGGCTACGTCATACAGATACGCAGTATTTT. Encoded protein: CASSEGLRHTDTQYF.

This clonotype was found many times. This chain links TRBV7-9 with TRBJ2-7; no clear D. CDR1 and CDR2 from the germline V gene are SEHNR and FQNEAQ (reference sequence). The V gene lost 8 bases and the J gene lost 0 bases, with 8 bases spanning the gap. The CDR3 runs to 12 residues. The CDR3 DNA reads TGTGCCAGCTCAACAAGCTCCTACGAGCAGTACTTC. It yields the protein CASSTSSYEQYF.

This clonotype was counted between two and nine times. The J gene is TRBJ2-7, the V gene TRBV29-1; D may match TRBD1 or TRBD2 (6 bases each). V was pared by 6 bases and J by 3 bases, with 15 bases between. CDR3 size: 13 residues. CDR1 SQVTM and CDR2 ANQGSEA come from the germline V gene. The CDR3 DNA sequence: TGCAGCGTCGCCGCGGGACACAACTACGAGCAGTACTTC. Translation: CSVAAGHNYEQYF.

There are a few counts of this clonotype. V is TRBV12-3 or TRBV12-4 and J is TRBJ2-3; tentative D call: TRBD2 (6 bases). The CDR3 length is 16 residues. Trimming took 6 bases from V and 5 from J, leaving 21 bases between them. Here the CDR3 reads CASRVWDVGGIDTQYF. The CDR3 DNA reads TGTGCCAGCAGGGTATGGGACGTCGGAGGGATAGATACGCAGTATTTT.

V is TRBV5-1 and J is TRBJ1-2, with 9 positions matching TRBD1. Germline trimming cut 0 bases from V and 6 bases from J; bases unmatched to any gene: 6. CDR3 length: 15 residues. The germline V gene has CDR1 SGHRS and CDR2 YFSETQ. The CDR3 bases are TGCGCCAGCAGCTTGGCCGTCGGACAGGGGAATGGCTACACCTTC. Protein sequence: CASSLAVGQGNGYTF.

There are a few counts of this clonotype. The CDR3 protein is CASSLWRGDQETQYF. The DNA of the CDR3 is TGTGCCAGCAGTTTATGGCGGGGCGACCAAGAGACCCAGTACTTC. The V call is TRBV12-3 or TRBV12-4, the J call TRBJ2-5, with D possibly being TRBD2 (6 bases). Trimming shortened V by 2 bases and J by 0 bases, and 10 bases separated the two germline ends. This CDR3 has 15 residues.

There are a few counts of this clonotype. One junction end disagrees with the germline gene, perhaps due to a read error. The chain recombines TRBV7-6 with TRBJ2-5, with TRBD2 identical over 10 bases. CDR1 is SGHVS, CDR2 FNYEAQ, per germline. The length of the CDR3 is 14 residues. CDR3 region: CASSLAGAEETQYF. The CDR3 region has the DNA TGTGCCAGCAGCCTAGCGGGAGCTGAAGAGACCCAGTACTTC. Variable domain in full (rest from reference TRBV7-6 and TRBJ2-5): GAGVSQSPRYKVTKRGQDVALRCDPISGHVSLYWYRQALGQGPEFLTYFNYEAQQDKSGLPNDRFSAERPEGSISTLTIQRTEQRDSAMYRCASSLAGAEETQYFGPGTRLLVL.